These T cell receptor beta chains were read from a single sample in a study of blood T cell repertoires in COVID-19. Assay: immunoSEQ multiplex PCR; the TCRdb copy retains only in-frame clones and omits some. This table has fewer than 300,000 clones, about 85% appearing once. Sequenced input: peripheral blood. These receptors were taken from a human donor with COVID-19, enrolled during active disease. The donor label of this sample is uncertain. The CDR3 runs from the conserved cysteine through the conserved F or W. The D gene is left open where the match is weak. Expanded clones get a size class; other rows say once, few or many, or leave the size out.

j_call clone_size d_call v_call cdr3_aa cdr3_nt
TRBJ2-2 - TRBD2 TRBV28 CASSSRLADTGELFF TGTGCCAGCAGTTCCCGACTAGCGGACACCGGGGAGCTGTTTTTT
TRBJ1-2 - TRBD1 TRBV29-1 CSVQDRDYGYTF TGCAGCGTTCAAGACAGGGATTATGGCTACACCTTC
TRBJ2-7 - TRBD1 TRBV15 CATSRVGDRTYEQYF TGTGCCACCAGCAGAGTGGGGGACAGGACCTACGAGCAGTACTTC
TRBJ1-2 - - TRBV19 CASSIIDGRLGGYGYTF TGTGCCAGTAGTATCATCGACGGACGGCTCGGGGGCTATGGCTACACCTTC
TRBJ1-2 once - TRBV28 CASSFWGGGTADYGYTF TGTGCCAGCAGTTTCTGGGGTGGGGGCACGGCGGACTATGGCTACACCTTC
TRBJ2-5 - - TRBV24-1 CATAIRETQYF TGTGCCACCGCCATACGGGAGACCCAGTACTTC
TRBJ2-7 - - TRBV28 CASSPGLLPYEQYF TGTGCCAGCAGCCCGGGACTTTTACCCTACGAGCAGTACTTC
TRBJ1-4 - - TRBV11-2 CASSFTRTVNEKLFF TGTGCCAGCAGCTTCACCCGGACAGTTAATGAAAAACTGTTTTTT
TRBJ2-3 - TRBD2 TRBV5-1 CASSYMTSGSSDTQYF TGCGCCAGCAGCTATATGACTAGCGGGAGTTCGGATACGCAGTATTTT
TRBJ1-1 - - TRBV11-3 CASSLTGYTEAFF TGTGCCAGCAGCTTGACAGGATACACTGAAGCTTTCTTT
TRBJ2-2 - - TRBV5-1 CASSPPGVEGELFF TGCGCCAGCAGCCCGCCCGGGGTCGAAGGGGAGCTGTTTTTT
TRBJ2-7 - TRBD2 TRBV5-1 CASSLDTSGVYEQYF TGCGCCAGCAGCTTGGACACTAGCGGGGTCTACGAGCAGTACTTC
TRBJ2-7 - - TRBV6-5 CASSYRPEASGEQYF TGTGCCAGCAGTTATAGGCCAGAGGCATCGGGGGAGCAGTACTTC
TRBJ1-2 - - TRBV25-1 CASSEYPGSQGYTF TGTGCCAGCAGTGAATATCCAGGGTCTCAAGGCTACACCTTC
TRBJ1-5 - - TRBV19 CASSNSGQPQHF TGTGCCAGTAGTAACTCAGGTCAGCCCCAGCATTTT
TRBJ2-3 - - TRBV7-2 CASSARLGGTDTQYF TGTGCCAGCAGCGCCAGACTAGGGGGCACAGATACGCAGTATTTT
TRBJ2-1 once - TRBV7-7 CASSDYGVTYNEQFF TGTGCTAGCAGCGACTATGGGGTGACGTACAATGAGCAGTTCTTC
TRBJ1-6 - TRBD1 TRBV11-3 CASSKGQGSNSPLHF TGTGCCAGCAGCAAGGGACAGGGGAGCAATTCACCCCTCCACTTT
TRBJ2-1 - TRBD2 TRBV19 CASSMISGSRNEQFF TGTGCCAGTAGTATGATTAGCGGGAGTAGGAATGAGCAGTTCTTC
TRBJ2-3 - TRBD2 TRBV4-2 CASSQVLAGEGDTQYF TGTGCCAGCAGCCAGGTACTAGCGGGGGAGGGAGATACGCAGTATTTT
TRBJ1-1 - - TRBV6-5 CASRVVIEGTEAFF TGTGCCAGCAGGGTCGTGATAGAGGGTACTGAAGCTTTCTTT
TRBJ2-7 - - TRBV28 CASSSPGRWNEQYF TGTGCCAGCAGCTCCCCAGGTAGATGGAACGAGCAGTACTTC
TRBJ1-1 - TRBD1 TRBV3-1/TRBV3-2 CASSRTGGLAEAFF TGTGCCAGCAGTCGTACAGGGGGCTTGGCTGAAGCTTTCTTT
TRBJ1-1 - - TRBV9 CASSVGHMNTEAFF TGTGCCAGCAGCGTTGGGCATATGAACACTGAAGCTTTCTTT
TRBJ2-2 - TRBD2 TRBV27 CASSTGTSGSNTGELFF TGTGCCAGCAGTACTGGAACTAGCGGGAGTAACACCGGGGAGCTGTTTTTT
TRBJ1-2 - TRBD1 TRBV19 CASSKDRGNYGYTF TGTGCCAGTAGTAAGGACAGGGGAAACTATGGCTACACCTTC
TRBJ2-3 - TRBD2 TRBV9 CASSGEGVADTQYF TGTGCCAGCAGCGGGGAGGGAGTGGCAGATACGCAGTATTTT
TRBJ1-1 - - TRBV5-6 CASRGDSALTNTEAFF TGTGCCAGCAGAGGGGATTCGGCCCTCACGAACACTGAAGCTTTCTTT
TRBJ1-1 - - TRBV5-1 CASSPGAGTEAFF TGCGCCAGCAGCCCGGGAGCGGGGACTGAAGCTTTCTTT
TRBJ2-3 - - TRBV5-1 CASSLLPGDTQYF TGCGCCAGCAGCTTACTTCCGGGAGATACGCAGTATTTT
TRBJ2-7 - TRBD1 TRBV6-5 CASRPLDRGREQYF TGTGCCAGCAGACCCCTCGACAGGGGGCGCGAGCAGTACTTC
TRBJ1-1 - - TRBV18 CASSQQGKAGWGTEAFF TGTGCCAGCTCGCAACAGGGTAAGGCCGGCTGGGGCACTGAAGCTTTCTTT
TRBJ1-1 - TRBD1 TRBV30 CAWSVTTGGRVMAFF TGTGCCTGGAGTGTAACGACAGGGGGCCGAGTTATGGCTTTCTTT
TRBJ2-7 - - TRBV2 CAILASYEQYF TGTGCCATTTTAGCCTCGTACGAGCAGTACTTC
TRBJ2-2 few - TRBV20-1 CSASRDTLRNTGELFF TGCAGTGCTAGTCGGGACACCCTGAGGAACACCGGGGAGCTGTTTTTT
TRBJ2-3 - TRBD2 TRBV4-2 CASTTTSGSTDTQYF TGTGCCAGCACCACGACTAGCGGAAGCACAGATACGCAGTATTTT
TRBJ2-7 - TRBD2 TRBV9 CASSVGLETSGRPHSSYEQYF TGTGCCAGCAGCGTAGGTCTGGAGACTAGCGGGAGGCCGCATTCCTCCTACGAGCAGTACTTC
TRBJ2-1 - TRBD1 TRBV19 CASSNRQGLGEQFF TGTGCCAGTAGTAACCGACAGGGTCTTGGTGAGCAGTTCTTC
TRBJ2-5 - - TRBV15 CATSKYGLQETQYF TGTGCCACCAGCAAATACGGACTGCAAGAGACCCAGTACTTC
TRBJ2-2 - TRBD2 TRBV7-2 CASSLQAGGTGELFF TGTGCCAGCAGCTTACAAGCGGGAGGCACCGGGGAGCTGTTTTTT
TRBJ2-7 few - TRBV29-1 CSVTGQDYEQYF TGCAGCGTTACTGGGCAGGACTACGAGCAGTACTTC
TRBJ1-3 - - TRBV5-1 CASSLQDSGNTIYF TGCGCCAGCAGCTTGCAGGACTCTGGAAACACCATATATTTT
TRBJ1-1 - - TRBV28 CASSPGVPGAFF TGTGCCAGCAGTCCGGGGGTCCCTGGGGCTTTCTTT
TRBJ1-6 - - TRBV5-5 CASSLGTYNSPLHF TGTGCCAGCAGCTTGGGAACATATAATTCACCCCTCCACTTT
TRBJ2-6 - - TRBV19 CASRANSGANVLTF TGTGCCAGTAGAGCGAACTCTGGGGCCAACGTCCTGACTTTC
TRBJ2-3 - TRBD2 TRBV19 CASSFMSSGGDTDTQYF TGTGCCAGTAGCTTTATGTCCAGCGGGGGAGACACAGATACGCAGTATTTT
TRBJ2-2 - - TRBV5-6 CASSLPRSTGELFF TGTGCCAGCAGCTTGCCCAGATCCACCGGGGAGCTGTTTTTT
TRBJ2-1 - TRBD2 TRBV3-1/TRBV3-2 CASSQESGSSDEQFF TGTGCCAGCAGCCAAGAGAGCGGGAGTTCGGATGAGCAGTTCTTC
TRBJ2-1 - TRBD1 TRBV4-2 CASSQEAGTGVQGEQFF TGTGCCAGCAGCCAAGAGGCCGGGACAGGGGTTCAGGGTGAGCAGTTCTTC
TRBJ1-2 - TRBD1 TRBV19 CASSGNRGLGYTF TGTGCCAGTAGTGGAAACAGGGGGCTCGGCTACACCTTC
TRBJ1-2 - TRBD1 TRBV5-1 CASTSTGTAPGYGYTF TGCGCCAGCACCTCTACCGGGACAGCCCCCGGCTATGGCTACACCTTC
TRBJ2-7 once - TRBV3-1/TRBV3-2 CASSQVGGYEQYF TGTGCCAGCAGCCAAGTTGGGGGGTACGAGCAGTACTTC
TRBJ1-2 few - TRBV19 CASSIEGRGRGGYTF TGTGCCAGTAGTATAGAAGGCAGGGGCAGGGGAGGCTACACCTTC
TRBJ1-2 - - TRBV28 CASETLSNFNYGYTF TGTGCCAGCGAGACACTTAGTAATTTTAACTATGGCTACACCTTC
TRBJ1-2 - - TRBV6-5 CASLSLREAYGYTF TGTGCCAGCTTAAGCCTCCGGGAGGCCTATGGCTACACCTTC
TRBJ1-1 - - TRBV4-3 CASSQDLGSGTYNKAFF TGCGCCAGCAGCCAAGACCTTGGCTCAGGGACATATAATAAAGCTTTCTTT
TRBJ2-2 - - TRBV7-6 CASSPQQITGELFF TGTGCCAGCAGCCCGCAACAGATCACCGGGGAGCTGTTTTTT
TRBJ2-3 once TRBD2 TRBV5-1 CASRPLAGEADTQYF TGCGCCAGCAGACCCCTAGCGGGAGAGGCAGATACGCAGTATTTT
TRBJ2-7 once TRBD2 TRBV7-9 CASSLLAGGEQYF TGTGCCAGCAGCTTACTAGCGGGAGGCGAGCAGTACTTC